The 13 T cell receptor beta chains below all came from one sample that was sequenced in a study of T cell repertoires in cytomegalovirus infection. MiXCR was run by TCRdb on the reads, yielding one entry per CDR3 protein. The table lists roughly 800,000 distinct CDR3 sequences, roughly 28% of them singletons. Their target antigens are unknown. The input for sequencing was cultured CD8+ T cells from PBMCs, taken from culture after CMV antigen stimulation. The receptor source for this set is a human donor in good health (CMV status not recorded). Some clones in this sample may be carry-over from other donors' samples.

This chain uses TRBV19 with TRBJ1-1; D is uncertain. Germline CDR1 LNHDA, CDR2 SQIVND (reference sequence). The V end was cut by 3 bases, the J end by 4 bases, with 12 bases between. The CDR3 has 14 amino acids. The chain's CDR3 is CASSILSAGTEAFF. The CDR3 DNA follows: TGTGCCAGTAGTATTTTAAGCGCGGGCACTGAAGCTTTCTTT.

Ten or more counts support this clonotype. The J gene is TRBJ1-2, the V gene TRBV6-5, with TRBD1 identical over 7 bases. The CDR3 extends over 14 amino acids. The germline V gene encodes CDR1 MNHEY and CDR2 SVGAGI. The J segment lost 3 bases and the V segment lost 0 bases, leaving 1 base of the junction unmatched. This chain's CDR3 is CASSYSTGDYGYTF. The CDR3 nucleotides are TGTGCCAGCAGTTACTCTACAGGGGACTATGGCTACACCTTC.

This clonotype was detected ten times or more. The rearrangement links TRBV4-1 to TRBJ1-1; D is ambiguous. The CDR3 is made up of 13 amino acids. CDR1 MGHRA and CDR2 YSYEKL come from the germline V gene. V lost 0 bases and J lost 1, with 3 bases in between. The CDR3 DNA reads as TGCGCCAGCAGCCAAGAAACGAACACTGAAGCTTTCTTT. Amino acid sequence: CASSQETNTEAFF.

Details on this clonotype: A much larger clone lies a single base off, so this may be a read error. This chain joins TRBV7-3 and TRBJ2-3; 7 bases are shared with TRBD1. The CDR3 spans 15 residues. CDR1 and CDR2 from the germline V gene are SGHTA and FQGTGA. With 5 bases clipped from V and 0 bases from J, the junction kept 5 bases outside the gene matches. CDR3 bases: TGTGCCAGCAGCGTCACAGGGGCTAGCACAGATACGCAGTATTTT. Amino acid sequence: CASSVTGASTDTQYF.

This clonotype was counted a few times. This chain connects TRBV19 to TRBJ1-1; weak D call: TRBD1 (5 bases). The CDR3 is 14 amino acids. The germline V and J ends were trimmed by 4 bases and 1 base, with 10 bases remaining between them. Germline CDR1 is LNHDA and CDR2 is SQIVND (reference sequence). The CDR3, as DNA: TGTGCCAGTAGTAAAGACAGTCCGAACACTGAAGCTTTCTTT. The encoded protein is CASSKDSPNTEAFF.

The table lists this clonotype with a few counts. This chain links TRBV7-9 with TRBJ1-2; 7 bases are shared with TRBD1. This CDR3 spans 15 amino acids. Germline V CDR1 and CDR2: SEHNR, FQNEAQ (reference sequence). Trimming took 4 bases from V and 3 from J; bases not matched to a gene: 8. The CDR3 spells CASSSRQGLDYGYTF. The DNA for the CDR3 is TGTGCCAGCAGCTCAAGACAGGGACTCGACTATGGCTACACCTTC.

J is TRBJ2-1 and V is TRBV5-1; possibly TRBD1 for D (6 bases). The CDR3 contains 13 residues. Germline V gene data show CDR1 as SGHRS and CDR2 as YFSETQ. Trimming stripped 6 bases from V and 8 bases from J, with 15 bases between. The CDR3 DNA reads as TGCGCCAGCACCCTGACAGGAATCCATGAGCAGTTCTTC. Protein sequence: CASTLTGIHEQFF. Complete variable domain (other parts from reference TRBV5-1 and TRBJ2-1): KAGVTQTPRYLIKTRGQQVTLSCSPISGHRSVSWYQQTPGQGLQFLFEYFSETQRNKGNFPGRFSGRQFSNSRSEMNVSTLELGDSALYLCASTLTGIHEQFFGPGTRLTVL.

This clonotype has more than one count but fewer than ten. The chain recombines TRBV10-3 with TRBJ1-1; 12 bases line up with TRBD1. Germline V gene data show CDR1 as ENHRY and CDR2 as SYGVKD. This CDR3 comprises 15 residues. Trimming removed 2 bases from V and 5 bases from J; junction bases left unmatched: 3. The chain's CDR3 is CAISEGTGGWTEAFF. The CDR3 region has the DNA TGTGCCATCAGTGAGGGGACAGGGGGCTGGACTGAAGCTTTCTTT.

This chain links TRBV12-3 or TRBV12-4 with TRBJ2-1; 10 positions match TRBD2. The CDR3 totals 13 residues. J lost 8 bases, V lost 5 bases, and 3 bases had no gene match. The CDR3 region has the DNA TGTGCCAGCAGTGGGACTAGCGAGGATGAGCAGTTCTTC. This encodes CASSGTSEDEQFF.

The chain carries TRBV7-9 and TRBJ2-1; TRBD1 matches 9 bases. V was clipped by 5 bases and J by 1 base; unmatched bases: 6. This CDR3 has 16 amino acids. CDR1 and CDR2 from the germline V gene are SEHNR and FQNEAQ (reference sequence). As DNA, the CDR3 is TGTGCCAGCAGCGCTAGGGACAGGGAGTCCTACAATGAGCAGTTCTTC. Amino acids: CASSARDRESYNEQFF.

V usage is TRBV6-1 and J usage is TRBJ1-6; D possibly corresponds to TRBD1 (5 bases). Between the trimmed V and J ends, which lost 7 bases and 6 bases, there was a span of 13 bases. Germline CDR1 is MNHNS and CDR2 is SASEGT. The CDR3 spans 14 residues. The CDR3 DNA follows: TGTGCCAGCATTGGGGGGGGGGGTAATTCACCCCTCCACTTT. Its protein is CASIGGGGNSPLHF.

This chain links TRBV4-1 with TRBJ2-3; 8 bases agree with TRBD2. The ends lost 4 bases at V and 4 bases at J; junction bases unmatched: 13. Looked up from germline, CDR1 is MGHRA and CDR2 is YSYEKL. The CDR3 consists of 17 residues. CDR3 nucleotides: TGCGCCAGCAGCCCCCGCCCGGGGGGGGGCACCCCAGATACGCAGTATTTT. Translation gives CASSPRPGGGTPDTQYF.

CDR3 in DNA: TGTGCCAGCAGTTTAGTTAGCGGGTCCCCAGATACGCAGTATTTT. Translation gives CASSLVSGSPDTQYF. The chain recombines TRBV27 with TRBJ2-3, with 7 bases fitting TRBD2. Germline CDR1 is MNHEY and CDR2 is SMNVEV (reference sequence). V lost 2 bases to trimming and J lost 4 bases; unmatched junction nucleotides: 6. The CDR3 loop spans 15 amino acids.